This T cell receptor (beta chain) was captured in a study of tumor-infiltrating lymphocytes in primary liver carcinoma. Making TCR beta cDNA involved approximately 530 ng total RNA and a constant-region primer. Modified slightly, ARM-PCR produced TCR beta libraries over three nested multiplex PCR rounds. Forward primers for TRBV1-TRBV30 and a C-beta reverse primer served the first two PCR rounds, at 10 cycles each. TCRdb reanalysed the multiplex PCR reads using MiXCR and keeps one entry per CDR3 protein. The table records approximately 330,000 distinct CDR3 sequences, less than 65% of them present only once. Trimming removed 0 bases from V and 1 base from J; junction bases left unmatched: 4. Germline V gene lookup returns CDR1 SGHRS and CDR2 YFSETQ. The CDR3 totals 15 residues. This clonotype was found a few times. Unsorted whole blood yielded blood RNA, and germline DNA was extracted as well.

The receptor's source is a man aged 35 to 55 with primary liver carcinoma and hepatitis B virus infection. Sequencing was performed on peripheral blood. The chain combines TRBV5-1 with TRBJ2-7, with TRBD1 matching over 7 bases. The CDR3 nucleotides are TGCGCCAGCAGCTTGGCTCCGGGACAGTCCTACGAGCAGTACTTC. Translating it yields CASSLAPGQSYEQYF.